A selection of T cell receptor beta chains follows, all from one sample in a study of shared clonotypes between healthy human individuals. Profiled with immunoSEQ multiplex PCR; TCRdb holds only in-frame clones, not every one. The sample holds over a million clones, around 78% seen once. The source material was memory CD4+ T cells from PBMCs. These receptors all come from a man aged 18 to 35 in good health. Some clones in this sample may be carry-over from other donors' samples. Both conserved end residues are part of each CDR3. A D gene is named only where the DNA matches it firmly. The size of a clone is reported for some rows only, either as once, few or many, or as a class for expanded clones.

>TRBJ2-5|TRBV7-9|.|.|17
CASSDSPGAPGGETQYF
TGTGCCAGCAGCGACAGCCCCGGGGCCCCGGGTGGAGAGACCCAGTACTTC
>TRBJ1-4|TRBV29-1|TRBD1|.|15
CSAIGTGRTNEKLFF
TGCAGCGCCATCGGGACAGGGCGAACTAATGAAAAACTGTTTTTT
>TRBJ1-1|TRBV7-9|TRBD1|.|15
CASSKQGARNTEAFF
TGTGCCAGCAGCAAACAGGGGGCGCGGAACACTGAAGCTTTCTTT
>TRBJ2-1|TRBV10-3|TRBD2|few|21
CAISDPVLAGGPVGQYNEQFF
TGTGCCATCAGTGACCCTGTACTAGCGGGAGGGCCCGTGGGGCAATACAATGAGCAGTTCTTC
>TRBJ2-7|TRBV5-1|.|.|16
CASSVAGTLQGNEQYF
TGCGCCAGCAGCGTGGCGGGGACTCTCCAGGGGAACGAGCAGTACTTC
>TRBJ1-3|TRBV5-1|.|.|15
CASSLETNSGNTIYF
TGCGCCAGCAGCTTGGAAACCAACTCTGGAAACACCATATATTTT
>TRBJ2-6|TRBV28|TRBD1|.|17
CASSTGQGKAGANVLTF
TGTGCCAGCAGTACCGGACAGGGAAAAGCTGGGGCCAACGTCCTGACTTTC
>TRBJ2-5|TRBV18|.|.|13
CASSSSGRETQYF
TGTGCCAGCTCGTCAAGTGGGCGGGAGACCCAGTACTTC
>TRBJ1-4|TRBV30|.|few|14
CAWGTQATNEKLFF
TGTGCCTGGGGGACGCAAGCAACTAATGAAAAACTGTTTTTT
>TRBJ2-3|TRBV18|TRBD1|.|14
CASSTGTGGNTQYF
TGTGCCAGCTCAACGGGGACAGGGGGAAATACGCAGTATTTT
>TRBJ1-1|TRBV19|TRBD1|.|15
CASSTPTGGFDEAFF
TGTGCCAGTAGTACTCCGACAGGGGGTTTTGACGAAGCTTTCTTT
>TRBJ1-4|TRBV6-1|.|once|15
CASSAAGTSNEKLFF
TGTGCCAGCAGTGCTGCCGGGACTTCTAATGAAAAACTGTTTTTT
>TRBJ2-6|TRBV5-1|TRBD1|.|18
CASSLGGQGASGANVLTF
TGCGCCAGCAGCTTGGGCGGACAGGGGGCCTCTGGGGCCAACGTCCTGACTTTC
>TRBJ1-2|TRBV6-5|.|few|13
CASSYRADLFRTF
TGTGCCAGCAGTTACCGGGCGGATCTCTTTCGAACCTTC
>TRBJ2-1|TRBV11-2|.|few|14
CASSGRSSYNEQFF
TGTGCCAGCAGCGGGAGGAGCTCCTACAATGAGCAGTTCTTC
>TRBJ1-2|TRBV28|TRBD1|.|15
CASSLTGQGGYGYTF
TGTGCCAGCAGTTTAACGGGACAGGGGGGGTATGGCTACACCTTC
>TRBJ2-7|TRBV29-1|.|.|13
CSVVWTATYEQYF
TGCAGCGTGGTTTGGACGGCTACCTACGAGCAGTACTTC
>TRBJ1-2|TRBV6-5|TRBD1|.|15
CASSIRGQGNYGYTF
TGTGCCAGCAGCATCCGCGGACAGGGAAACTATGGCTACACCTTC
>TRBJ2-3|TRBV19|.|.|15
CASPFVPGSTDTQYF
TGTGCCAGCCCATTCGTGCCGGGAAGCACAGATACGCAGTATTTT
>TRBJ1-5|TRBV19|.|.|16
CASSIGITGVDQPQHF
TGTGCCAGTAGTATAGGGATTACAGGTGTTGATCAGCCCCAGCATTTT
>TRBJ1-2|TRBV30|.|.|15
CAWSAYSSGNYGYTF
TGTGCCTGGAGTGCGTACTCCTCAGGGAACTATGGCTACACCTTC
>TRBJ2-2|TRBV7-9|.|.|13
CASSPRGAGELFF
TGTGCCAGCAGCCCAAGGGGGGCCGGGGAGCTGTTTTTT
>TRBJ2-3|TRBV18|.|.|15
CASSPPTGSTDTQYF
TGTGCCAGCTCACCACCGACAGGTTCCACAGATACGCAGTATTTT
>TRBJ2-3|TRBV10-3|.|.|17
CAISSPKGGGTTDTQYF
TGTGCCATCAGCTCCCCAAAGGGGGGCGGGACCACAGATACGCAGTATTTT
>TRBJ2-7|TRBV5-6|.|.|14
CASSVGVISYEQYF
TGTGCCAGCAGCGTCGGGGTCATCAGCTACGAGCAGTACTTC
>TRBJ2-7|TRBV5-4|.|.|13
CASSLDLVGEQYF
TGTGCCAGCAGCTTGGACCTCGTTGGGGAGCAGTACTTC